The entry below describes one T cell receptor (beta chain). No antigen is known for it. Germline CDR1 is WNHNN and CDR2 is SYGVQD (reference sequence). The V end was cut by 7 bases, the J end by 5 bases, with 21 bases between. The CDR3 is 15 amino acids. These data originate in a study of CD8 T cells in ankylosing spondylitis. The study, taken as a whole, reports: It appeared that ankylosing spondylitis blood was characterized by a TCR beta motif of fewer than 10 highly homologous variants.

TCRdb reprocessed the 5' RACE reads via MiXCR and lists one record per CDR3 protein. This table holds roughly 670,000 distinct CDR3 sequences, over 15% found once. What was sequenced was blood, either unsorted or a sorted T cell fraction (not recorded which). The TCR sequence derives from a male donor with ankylosing spondylitis. This chain uses TRBV10-1 with TRBJ2-7, with D perhaps TRBD1 (5 bases). CDR3 nucleotide sequence: TGCGCCAGCAAACATCTCAGGGTGCGCATGGACGAGCAGTACTTC. Translated, it gives CASKHLRVRMDEQYF.